The 29 T cell receptor beta chains in this list originate from one sample, sequenced in a study of blood T cell repertoires in COVID-19. Only in-frame clones appear in the TCRdb table, and some are missing; sequencing was by immunoSEQ multiplex PCR. The data contain about 86,000 clones, approximately 88% of them seen just once; the ten biggest clones take up 25% to 40%. Sequenced material: peripheral blood. Every receptor here comes from a woman aged 80 or over with active or convalescent COVID-19.

V is TRBV5-1 and J is TRBJ2-6, with no clear D. Germline assignment: CDR1 SGHRS and CDR2 YFSETQ. This CDR3 is built from 13 residues. Trimming took 5 bases from V and 2 from J, leaving 5 bases between them. CDR3 nucleotide sequence: TGCGCCAGCAGGAGAACTGGGGCCAACGTCCTGACTTTC. This translates into CASRRTGANVLTF.

V gene TRBV5-6 combines with J gene TRBJ1-2; D remains ambiguous. CDR1 is SGHDT, CDR2 YYEEEE, per germline. The CDR3 extends over 14 amino acids. Trimming cost V 4 bases and J 0 bases, with 10 bases left between them. Here the CDR3 reads CASSRRLSNYGYTF. CDR3 nucleotides: TGTGCCAGCAGCCGCAGACTTTCTAACTATGGCTACACCTTC.

This chain links TRBV7-8 with TRBJ2-1, with 11 bases that match TRBD2. CDR3 size: 20 residues. Germline values: CDR1 SGHVS, CDR2 FQNEAQ. V shed 4 bases and J 8 bases; nucleotides not matched to a gene: 22. The DNA for the CDR3 is TGTGCCAGCAGCTCCCCGTGGGTAGCGGGAGGGGATCGTATCGAGGATGAGCAGTTCTTC. Translated: CASSSPWVAGGDRIEDEQFF.

The rearrangement uses TRBV12-3 or TRBV12-4 and TRBJ1-4; no clear D. Trimming pared 3 bases from V and 4 bases from J, leaving 6 bases between. The CDR3 length is 13 residues. CDR3 amino acids: CASSLNGNEKLFF. The DNA for the CDR3 is TGTGCCAGCAGTTTGAACGGTAATGAAAAACTGTTTTTT.

This sequence joins TRBV3-1 (or the pseudogene TRBV3-2) and TRBJ2-7; D perhaps matches TRBD2 (5 bases). CDR3 size: 14 residues. The V end lost 4 bases, the J end lost 2 bases, and 12 bases lay between the germline ends. The germline V gene has CDR1 LGHDT and CDR2 YNNKEL (reference sequence). The CDR3 nucleotides read TGTGCCAGCAGCCTCGAGGGAGTCCCCTACGAGCAGTACTTC. As protein: CASSLEGVPYEQYF.

This clone was observed once. V gene TRBV9 combines with J gene TRBJ1-5; possibly TRBD1 for D (5 bases). In germline, CDR1 is SGDLS, CDR2 YYNGEE. This CDR3 has 13 amino acids. Trimming pared 9 bases from V and 4 bases from J, leaving 14 bases between. CDR3 in amino acids: CATNLEGNQPQHF. In DNA form, the CDR3 reads TGTGCCACCAACCTGGAGGGGAATCAGCCCCAGCATTTT.

The chain combines TRBV12-3 or TRBV12-4 with TRBJ1-1, with D perhaps TRBD1 (5 bases). Trimming left V 2 bases short and J 7 bases short, with 5 bases between. The CDR3 covers 11 residues. CDR3 in amino acids: CASSLRGEAFF. The CDR3 nucleotides read TGTGCCAGCAGTTTAAGGGGTGAAGCTTTCTTT.

The chain uses TRBV7-9 and TRBJ2-3, with TRBD2 identical over 7 bases. This CDR3 is 16 amino acids long. The V gene end was trimmed by 5 bases and the J gene end by 4 bases; junction bases not matched to a gene: 12. CDR1 is SEHNR, CDR2 FQNEAQ, per germline (reference sequence). CDR3 in amino acids: CASSRRYWGGADTQYF. For the CDR3, the DNA is TGTGCCAGCAGCAGACGGTACTGGGGGGGTGCAGATACGCAGTATTTT.

The J gene is TRBJ2-3, the V gene TRBV7-3; no firm D call. Trimming shortened V by 0 bases and J by 4 bases, and 5 bases separated the two germline ends. Germline V gene sequence: CDR1 SGHTA, CDR2 FQGTGA. The CDR3 sequence is 13 residues long. The CDR3, as DNA: TGTGCCAGCAGCTTAACTCGGGCAGATACGCAGTATTTT. Translation gives CASSLTRADTQYF.

The chain has TRBV28 and TRBJ1-1; D might be TRBD1 (6 bases). Germline loops: CDR1 MDHEN, CDR2 SYDVKM. Trimming cost V 4 bases and J 3 bases, with 9 bases left between them. CDR3 length: 13 amino acids. The CDR3 bases are TGTGCCAGCAGTTCAGGGGTTTACACTGAAGCTTTCTTT. Translated: CASSSGVYTEAFF. Full variable domain (missing parts from reference TRBV28 and TRBJ1-1): DVKVTQSSRYLVKRTGEKVFLECVQDMDHENMFWYRQDPGLGLRLIYFSYDVKMKEKGDIPEGYSVSREKKERFSLILESASTNQTSMYLCASSSGVYTEAFFGQGTRLTVV.

This clone was observed at least ten times. The V and J genes are TRBV4-1 and TRBJ1-2; possible D gene TRBD1, 5 bases. Germline-derived CDR1 and CDR2 are MGHRA and YSYEKL. The V end lost 1 base, the J end lost 4 bases, and 10 bases lay between the germline ends. There are 14 residues in the CDR3. CDR3 sequence (DNA): TGCGCCAGCAGCCAAGGTAGCGGGGGCTATGGCTACACCTTC. It encodes CASSQGSGGYGYTF.

The rearrangement joins TRBV19 to TRBJ2-5; 9 bases line up with TRBD1. Trimming at V came to 5 bases and at J to 2 bases, leaving 6 bases not matched to a gene. Germline CDR1 is LNHDA and CDR2 is SQIVND (reference sequence). CDR3 length: 15 residues. The CDR3 bases are TGTGCCAGTAGTCCGGGACAGGGAGGACAAGAGACCCAGTACTTC. The encoded protein is CASSPGQGGQETQYF.

A few counts support this clone. The genes are TRBV6-5 and TRBJ1-5; maybe TRBD1 (6 bases). In germline, CDR1 is MNHEY, CDR2 SVGAGI. The germline V and J ends were trimmed by 6 bases and 6 bases, with 12 bases remaining between them. CDR3 length: 13 amino acids. The CDR3 protein is CASSVDSPQPQHF. CDR3 coding DNA: TGTGCCAGCAGCGTGGACAGTCCTCAGCCCCAGCATTTT.

This chain joins TRBV7-6 and TRBJ2-3; no clear D. Trimming took off 3 bases at V and 1 base at J, with 5 bases between the two ends. This CDR3 has 13 residues. In germline, CDR1 is SGHVS, CDR2 FNYEAQ. In DNA form, the CDR3 reads TGTGCCAGCAGCTTTACGGGCACAGATACGCAGTATTTT. This encodes CASSFTGTDTQYF.

The table lists this clone with a few counts. The chain has TRBV5-4 and TRBJ1-2; 9 bases align to TRBD1. The CDR3 loop spans 14 amino acids. The V gene's germline CDR1 is SGHNT and CDR2 YYREEE (reference sequence). V dropped 0 bases and J dropped 3; count of bases not matched to a gene: 0. CDR3: CASSLGTGDYGYTF. In DNA form, the CDR3 reads TGTGCCAGCAGCTTGGGGACAGGGGACTATGGCTACACCTTC.

V is TRBV29-1 and J is TRBJ2-3; 7 positions agree with TRBD1. Germline V gene lookup returns CDR1 SQVTM and CDR2 ANQGSEA. Trimming cost V 8 bases and J 2 bases; bases outside gene matches: 13. This CDR3 region has 15 residues. The CDR3: CSTGTENSITDTQYF. Written as DNA, the CDR3 is TGCAGCACCGGGACAGAGAATTCCATCACAGATACGCAGTATTTT.

The chain joins TRBV19 to TRBJ1-5; D is ambiguous. V was trimmed by 7 bases and J by 2 bases, leaving 9 bases between them. Germline loops: CDR1 LNHDA, CDR2 SQIVND (reference sequence). The CDR3 length is 13 residues. The CDR3 spells CASIAEGNQPQHF. CDR3 bases: TGTGCCAGTATTGCGGAGGGCAATCAGCCCCAGCATTTT.

This chain joins TRBV19 and TRBJ1-3, with D maybe TRBD1 (5 bases). Germline V gene lookup returns CDR1 LNHDA and CDR2 SQIVND (reference sequence). There are 16 residues in the CDR3. The ends were cut back, 4 bases at V and 0 bases at J, with 13 bases in the middle. The CDR3 loop is CASSKNAGDSGNTIYF. CDR3 DNA: TGTGCCAGTAGTAAAAATGCGGGGGACTCTGGAAACACCATATATTTT.

The CDR3 region has the DNA TGCGCCAGCAGCTTGTACGGGGATAGCAATCAGCCCCAGCATTTT. Translated: CASSLYGDSNQPQHF. V and J are TRBV5-1 and TRBJ1-5; D remains ambiguous. This CDR3 spans 15 amino acids. CDR1 and CDR2 (germline): SGHRS, YFSETQ. Trimming pared 1 base from V and 0 bases from J, leaving 8 bases between.

The rearrangement links TRBV6-2 or TRBV6-3 to TRBJ2-7, with D tentatively TRBD2 (5 bases). Trimming removed 3 bases from V and 3 bases from J, with 9 bases in between. CDR1 MNHEY and CDR2 SVGEGT come from the germline V gene. The CDR3 spans 13 residues. CDR3 DNA: TGTGCCAGCAGTTATGGAGGCAGCTACGAGCAGTACTTC. As protein: CASSYGGSYEQYF.

The J gene is TRBJ2-7, the V gene TRBV19, with unresolved D. Trimming left V 5 bases short and J 2 bases short, with 13 bases between. The CDR3 is 14 amino acids. Germline V gene sequence: CDR1 LNHDA, CDR2 SQIVND (reference sequence). CDR3 nucleotide sequence: TGTGCCAGTAGTGCTCAGGCAACCACCTACGAGCAGTACTTC. This gives the protein CASSAQATTYEQYF.

This clone has only one observation. This sequence joins TRBV5-1 and TRBJ2-2, with TRBD2 identical over 12 bases. The junction had 7 bases not matched to a gene; V was cut back by 0 bases and J by 4 bases. Germline CDR1 reads SGHRS; CDR2 reads YFSETQ. The CDR3 has 18 residues. The CDR3: CASSLATSGSLSTGELFF. CDR3 DNA sequence: TGCGCCAGCAGCTTGGCGACTAGCGGGAGTTTAAGCACCGGGGAGCTGTTTTTT.

The chain couples TRBV30 to TRBJ1-6; TRBD1 might be the D (5 bases). CDR1 and CDR2 (germline): GTSNPN, SVGIG (reference sequence). V was pared by 5 bases and J by 8 bases, with 13 bases between. This CDR3 comprises 13 residues. The CDR3 nucleotides read TGTGCCTGGGGGGACGGCGGGCATTCACCCCTCCACTTT. This encodes CAWGDGGHSPLHF.

The V gene is TRBV20-1, the J gene TRBJ1-2, with D uncertain. This CDR3 contains 11 residues. Trimming took 5 bases from V and 6 from J, leaving 10 bases between them. Germline loops: CDR1 DFQATT, CDR2 SNEGSKA (reference sequence). The CDR3: CSAPRRDGYTF. CDR3 coding DNA: TGCAGTGCTCCACGGAGGGATGGCTACACCTTC.

Here the CDR3 DNA reads TGTGCCAGTAGCCCTCTAGCGCGGTTTAATGAGCAGTTCTTC. The encoded protein is CASSPLARFNEQFF. The chain uses TRBV19 and TRBJ2-1, with D perhaps TRBD2 (6 bases). Trimming cost V 6 bases and J 7 bases, with 16 bases left between them. Germline CDR1 reads LNHDA; CDR2 reads SQIVND (reference sequence). This CDR3 is built from 14 residues.

This clone was counted only a few times. J is TRBJ2-5 and V is TRBV13; D is uncertain. The ends were cut back, 1 base at V and 5 bases at J, with 5 bases in the middle. The CDR3 consists of 12 residues. The germline gives CDR1 PRHDT, CDR2 FYEKMQ (reference sequence). The CDR3 sequence is CASSLERETQYF. The CDR3 bases are TGTGCCAGCAGCTTAGAGAGGGAGACCCAGTACTTC.

The chain employs TRBV2 and TRBJ2-3, with 8 bases identical to TRBD2. The V and J ends lost 4 bases and 1 base, in that order; junction bases with no gene match: 10. Germline CDR1 SNHLY, CDR2 FYNNEI. This CDR3 region has 17 residues. The DNA for the CDR3 is TGTGCCAGCAGTGGGGGTTGGAATAGCGGGGGCACAGATACGCAGTATTTT. Residues: CASSGGWNSGGTDTQYF.

This clone was seen a single time. The CDR3 region is CASNRVVGTEAFF. In DNA form, the CDR3 reads TGTGCCAGTAACAGGGTAGTTGGGACTGAAGCTTTCTTT. J is TRBJ1-1 and V is TRBV2; possible D gene TRBD1, 6 bases. Trimming took off 9 bases at V and 5 bases at J, with 16 bases between the two ends. The CDR3 runs to 13 residues. The germline gives CDR1 SNHLY, CDR2 FYNNEI.

Note on this clone: Distinct nucleotide sequences in the sample also encode this CDR3. The rearrangement links TRBV28 to TRBJ2-7; D ambiguous. V was trimmed by 4 bases and J by 5 bases, leaving 6 bases between them. CDR3 length equals 11 residues. The germline gives CDR1 MDHEN, CDR2 SYDVKM. CDR3 sequence (DNA): TGTGCCAGCAGTTCAGGCAACGAGCAGTACTTC. This encodes CASSSGNEQYF.